These 4 T cell receptor beta chains originate from one sample sequenced in a study of beta chain features in type 1 diabetes. Sequenced material consisted of expressed TCRB transcripts (all of the isolated RNA was reverse transcribed). Here immunoSEQ multiplex PCR was the method, and the copy in TCRdb shows in-frame clones only, minus some. The sample gives about 150,000 clones, 7% to 10% of which show up once; less than 3% is in the top ten. The sequenced sample consisted of central memory CD4+ T cells from blood. These receptors were collected from a woman aged 18-29 years in good health.

This clone occurred many times. The chain couples TRBV2 to TRBJ1-2, with D tentatively TRBD1 (5 bases). Germline V gives CDR1 SNHLY, CDR2 FYNNEI. This CDR3 spans 11 amino acids. CDR3 DNA: TGTGCTTCACGCGGGGGAGATGGCTACACCTTC. Its translation is CASRGGDGYTF.

This clone was seen a handful of times. The DNA for the CDR3 is TGTGCCAGCAGTTTACAGGGGTCCATCGAGCAGTACTTC. Translated: CASSLQGSIEQYF. The chain employs TRBV6-1 and TRBJ2-7, with 7 bases aligning to TRBD1. Trimming removed 5 bases from V and 6 bases from J; junction bases left unmatched: 7. The CDR3 contains 13 residues. Germline lookup yields CDR1 MNHNS and CDR2 SASEGT.

Only a few counts were recorded for this clone. The V gene is TRBV5-1, the J gene TRBJ1-1; 7 bases are shared with TRBD1. V was pared by 3 bases and J by 3 bases, with 2 bases of the junction left unmatched. The CDR3 is made up of 13 amino acids. Germline assignment: CDR1 SGHRS and CDR2 YFSETQ. The DNA for the CDR3 is TGCGCCAGCAGCTCCCAGGGGGACACTGAAGCTTTCTTT. The encoded protein is CASSSQGDTEAFF.

The chain couples TRBV6-1 to TRBJ2-2; 11 bases align to TRBD1. Germline loops: CDR1 MNHNS, CDR2 SASEGT. The CDR3 is made up of 15 amino acids. The V gene end was trimmed by 5 bases and the J gene end by 5 bases; junction bases not matched to a gene: 4. The CDR3 here is CASSRRDRGTGELFF. CDR3 DNA: TGTGCCAGCAGTCGCCGGGACAGGGGGACCGGGGAGCTGTTTTTT.